This T cell receptor (beta chain) was identified in a study of T cells in Graves' hyperthyroidism and ophthalmopathy. On the study more broadly: Peripheral blood was obtained at initial diagnosis, preceding any treatment.

Study-wide findings and caveats: Expanded thyroid clonotypes (above 0.001) were mostly also found in blood.

Details on this clonotype: The antigen remains unidentified.

Per the germline V gene, CDR1 is LGHDT and CDR2 is YNNKEL (reference sequence). The CDR3 totals 15 residues. V shed 0 bases and J shed 0 bases, with 7 bases lying between them. It was RNA transcripts that yielded the amplified TCR beta CDR3 regions. Carried out on the TCR CDR3, a first-round RT-PCR used the HTBI primer set. TCRdb re-called the multiplex PCR reads with MiXCR, one entry per CDR3 protein. This table holds hundreds of thousands of distinct CDR3 sequences, around 15% found once. The study left out patients who had uncontrolled infection, other autoimmune disease, pregnancy or lactation. For the diagnoses, clinical symptoms, serum thyroxine and TRAb, thyroid ultrasound and orbital computed tomography were used.

The sample comprised blood. This TCR was sampled from a woman in her 30s with Graves' hyperthyroidism. This chain connects TRBV3-1 to TRBJ2-3; tentatively, D is TRBD1 (6 bases). The CDR3 loop reads CASSQEGQSTDTQYF. The CDR3 DNA follows: TGTGCCAGCAGCCAAGAAGGACAGAGCACAGATACGCAGTATTTT.